The 28 T cell receptor beta chains below all came from one sample that was sequenced in a study of control samples from healthy donors and cancer patients. The data were produced by immunoSEQ multiplex PCR, yet TCRdb's version contains in-frame clones alone and is incomplete. The data contain around 50,000 clones, roughly 95% of them seen just once; the ten biggest clones take up about 2.4%. Sequenced: blood. Receptors were obtained from a man between 25 and 39 years old in good health.

The rearrangement joins TRBV5-1 to TRBJ1-1, with a weak D call TRBD1 (5 bases). This CDR3 spans 14 amino acids. Trimming shortened V by 4 bases and J by 1 base, and 11 bases separated the two germline ends. CDR1 is SGHRS and CDR2 is YFSETQ in the germline V gene. The CDR3 is CASSPGPPNTEAFF. The CDR3, as DNA: TGCGCCAGCAGCCCGGGACCACCGAACACTGAAGCTTTCTTT.

The chain uses TRBV29-1 and TRBJ1-1; D is possibly TRBD1 (5 bases). V lost 7 bases and J 1 base, leaving 13 bases between the germline ends. CDR1 is SQVTM and CDR2 is ANQGSEA in the germline V gene. The CDR3 covers 13 residues. CDR3: CSGGSRGNTEAFF. As DNA, the CDR3 is TGCAGCGGGGGCAGCCGCGGGAACACTGAAGCTTTCTTT.

This clone was recorded only once. The genes are TRBV28 and TRBJ1-5; D not resolved. The CDR3 is 12 amino acids. Germline CDR1 reads MDHEN; CDR2 reads SYDVKM. The V end lost 6 bases, the J end lost 7 bases, and 10 bases lay between the germline ends. CDR3 DNA: TGTGCCAGCAGCGAGCAATTCCAGCCCCAGCATTTT. Amino acid sequence: CASSEQFQPQHF.

V and J are TRBV28 and TRBJ2-1; 10 bases agree with TRBD2. Per the germline V gene, CDR1 is MDHEN and CDR2 is SYDVKM. Trimming took 6 bases from V and 8 from J; bases not matched to a gene: 10. The CDR3 sequence is 15 residues long. CDR3 amino acids: CASSTPSGRVYEQFF. CDR3 coding DNA: TGTGCCAGCAGCACCCCGAGCGGGAGGGTATATGAGCAGTTCTTC.

The chain carries TRBV28 and TRBJ2-3; no definite D call. Deletions cut 10 bases from V and 5 bases from J, with 10 bases between. Germline CDR1 reads MDHEN; CDR2 reads SYDVKM. The CDR3 length is 11 residues. CDR3 residues: CATFMGDTQYF. The DNA for the CDR3 is TGTGCCACCTTTATGGGAGATACGCAGTATTTT.

V gene TRBV2 combines with J gene TRBJ2-2; D call uncertain. The CDR3 runs 11 residues. V lost 5 bases to trimming and J lost 6 bases, with 4 bases between them. Per germline, CDR1 SNHLY and CDR2 FYNNEI. The CDR3: CASSTSGELFF. CDR3 coding DNA: TGTGCCAGCAGTACTTCCGGGGAGCTGTTTTTT.

The CDR3 DNA follows: TGTGCCAGTAGTACCCCAGAGAGCTCCTACGAGCAGTACTTC. Its protein is CASSTPESSYEQYF. The chain is built from TRBV19 and TRBJ2-7; D gene unclear. CDR3 length: 14 amino acids. The V end was cut by 4 bases, the J end by 0 bases, with 10 bases between. Germline CDR1 is LNHDA and CDR2 is SQIVND (reference sequence).

This chain links TRBV5-1 with TRBJ2-7; tentative D call: TRBD1 (5 bases). Looked up from germline, CDR1 is SGHRS and CDR2 is YFSETQ. Trimming cost V 2 bases and J 3 bases, with 9 bases left between them. CDR3 length: 13 residues. The CDR3, as DNA: TGCGCCAGCAGCTTAAGGGGAAGCTACGAGCAGTACTTC. Protein: CASSLRGSYEQYF.

The genes are TRBV6-4 and TRBJ2-3; D is possibly TRBD1 or TRBD2 (5 bases each). The CDR3 runs to 14 residues. CDR1 is MRHNA, CDR2 SNTAGT, per germline. V shed 0 bases and J shed 3 bases, with 7 bases lying between them. The CDR3 DNA reads as TGTGCCAGCAGTGACTCCAGGGAGACAGATACGCAGTATTTT. Translated, it gives CASSDSRETDTQYF.

The CDR3 DNA reads TGTGCCAGCAGTTTTCAGGGACAGGGAAAAACCCCTTTCCGTAGCTACGAGCAGTACTTC. As protein: CASSFQGQGKTPFRSYEQYF. The rearrangement joins TRBV28 to TRBJ2-7; TRBD1 matches 9 bases. CDR3 length equals 20 residues. V was pared by 3 bases and J by 3 bases, with 21 bases of the junction left unmatched. Germline V gene data show CDR1 as MDHEN and CDR2 as SYDVKM.

The chain combines TRBV7-2 with TRBJ2-1; 7 positions agree with TRBD2. In germline, CDR1 is SGHTA, CDR2 FQGNSA. CDR3 length equals 15 residues. V gave up 5 bases and J gave up 2 bases; unmatched junction bases: 6. The CDR3: CASSRRRETYNEQFF. CDR3 nucleotide sequence: TGTGCCAGCAGCCGGCGGCGGGAGACCTACAATGAGCAGTTCTTC.

V usage is TRBV13 and J usage is TRBJ1-3; 8 positions match TRBD1. Germline loops: CDR1 PRHDT, CDR2 FYEKMQ (reference sequence). J was trimmed by 8 bases and V by 3 bases; bases with no gene match: 9. The CDR3 has 15 residues. CDR3 coding DNA: TGTGCCAGCAGCTTCCGGGACAGGAGCCTTCACACCATATATTTT. Its translation: CASSFRDRSLHTIYF.

The chain links TRBV28 to TRBJ1-3; the match to TRBD1 covers 7 bases. Germline-derived CDR1 and CDR2 are MDHEN and SYDVKM. This CDR3 has 15 amino acids. J lost 4 bases, V lost 6 bases, and 9 bases had no gene match. This chain's CDR3 is CASRRDREMGNTIYF. The CDR3, as DNA: TGTGCCAGCAGACGAGACAGGGAGATGGGAAACACCATATATTTT.

This chain connects TRBV7-3 to TRBJ1-1; D perhaps matches TRBD1 (5 bases). V was shortened by 1 base and J by 7 bases, with 13 bases between the two germline ends. Germline V gives CDR1 SGHTA, CDR2 FQGTGA. This CDR3 has 14 residues. CDR3 sequence reads: CASSLIPGSGEAFF. The CDR3, as DNA: TGTGCCAGCAGCTTAATACCAGGGTCTGGTGAAGCTTTCTTT. Variable domain in full (rest from reference TRBV7-3 and TRBJ1-1): GAGVSQTPSNKVTEKGKYVELRCDPISGHTALYWYRQSLGQGPEFLIYFQGTGAADDSGLPNDRFFAVRPEGSVSTLKIQRTERGDSAVYLCASSLIPGSGEAFFGQGTRLTVV.

The chain employs TRBV27 and TRBJ2-2; D uncertain. Per the germline V gene, CDR1 is MNHEY and CDR2 is SMNVEV (reference sequence). The V and J ends lost 5 bases and 4 bases respectively, with 8 bases between them. This CDR3 contains 13 residues. CDR3 sequence: CASSRHSTGELFF. CDR3 bases: TGTGCCAGCAGTCGGCATTCCACCGGGGAGCTGTTTTTT.

The CDR3 coding sequence is TGTGCCAGCAGCGGACTAGCAGCTAGCACAGATACGCAGTATTTT. Amino acid sequence: CASSGLAASTDTQYF. This chain joins TRBV27 and TRBJ2-3, with TRBD2 identical over 8 bases. This CDR3 region has 15 residues. Germline V gives CDR1 MNHEY, CDR2 SMNVEV (reference sequence). V shed 6 bases and J 0 bases; nucleotides not matched to a gene: 5.

The rearrangement uses TRBV4-2 and TRBJ1-4, with 12 bases identical to TRBD1. This CDR3 is 19 amino acids long. V lost 1 base, J lost 8 bases, and 14 bases stayed unmatched. CDR1 and CDR2 from the germline V gene are LGHNA and YNFKEQ. The CDR3 DNA follows: TGTGCCAGCAGCCAAGTTCTCCCCGGGACAGGGGGCCGAGAGGAAAAACTGTTTTTT. This translates into CASSQVLPGTGGREEKLFF.

The rearrangement joins TRBV7-9 to TRBJ1-2, with TRBD1 as a possible D gene (5 bases). The CDR3 loop spans 15 amino acids. V was shortened by 8 bases and J by 4 bases, with 20 bases between the two germline ends. The germline V gene has CDR1 SEHNR and CDR2 FQNEAQ (reference sequence). CDR3 residues: CASETGTDFFYGYTF. The CDR3 DNA reads as TGTGCCAGCGAGACCGGGACCGACTTTTTCTATGGCTACACCTTC.

The chain couples TRBV6-1 to TRBJ2-1; TRBD1 agrees at 10 bases. Germline values: CDR1 MNHNS, CDR2 SASEGT. J lost 2 bases, V lost 1 base, and 2 bases had no gene match. This CDR3 has 16 residues. CDR3 nucleotides: TGTGCCAGCAGTGAAGAAGGGACAGGGGCCTACAATGAGCAGTTCTTC. Protein sequence: CASSEEGTGAYNEQFF.

The chain links TRBV19 to TRBJ2-2; possibly TRBD1 for D (6 bases). Per the germline V gene, CDR1 is LNHDA and CDR2 is SQIVND (reference sequence). Deletions cut 5 bases from V and 5 bases from J, with 15 bases between. The CDR3 covers 15 residues. The CDR3 protein is CASSGVAGATGELFF. CDR3 in DNA: TGTGCCAGTAGTGGAGTGGCAGGGGCAACCGGGGAGCTGTTTTTT.

Of note for this clone: Germline is not matched at one junction end, which may reflect a read error. The J gene is TRBJ2-5, the V gene TRBV7-7; possibly TRBD1 for D (5 bases). Per the germline V gene, CDR1 is SSHAT and CDR2 is FNYEAQ (reference sequence). The CDR3 contains 15 residues. Here the CDR3 reads CASSARSRGEETQYF. The CDR3 DNA reads as TGTGCTAGCAGCGCGCGCTCAAGGGGCGAAGAGACCCAGTACTTC.

This chain links TRBV3-1 (or the pseudogene TRBV3-2) with TRBJ2-1, with TRBD2 identical over 14 bases. The CDR3 loop spans 15 amino acids. V shed 5 bases and J 9 bases; nucleotides not matched to a gene: 6. Germline V lookup: CDR1 LGHDT, CDR2 YNNKEL (reference sequence). CDR3 nucleotides: TGTGCCAGCAGCTACACCGGGACTAGCGGGGGTGAGCAGTTCTTC. Protein sequence: CASSYTGTSGGEQFF.

On this clone: Different DNA sequences within this sample yield the same CDR3. The chain links TRBV4-1 to TRBJ2-1; D remains ambiguous. Trimming removed 5 bases from V and 6 bases from J, with 14 bases in between. The CDR3 consists of 14 residues. Per the germline V gene, CDR1 is MGHRA and CDR2 is YSYEKL. This CDR3 is CASSLGPVSNEQFF. The CDR3 nucleotides are TGCGCCAGCAGCTTAGGACCGGTGAGCAATGAGCAGTTCTTC.

The chain is built from TRBV9 and TRBJ2-3, with D perhaps TRBD2 (6 bases). Germline CDR1 and CDR2: SGDLS and YYNGEE. Trimming took 0 bases from V and 6 from J, leaving 14 bases between them. CDR3 length: 15 residues. CDR3 in DNA: TGTGCCAGCAGCGTAGCGGGAGAGTGGGTGGATACGCAGTATTTT. The encoded protein is CASSVAGEWVDTQYF.

The chain carries TRBV27 and TRBJ1-6; D unclear. Germline-derived CDR1 and CDR2 are MNHEY and SMNVEV (reference sequence). V shed 0 bases and J shed 7 bases, with 7 bases lying between them. The CDR3 runs 14 residues. DNA of the CDR3: TGTGCCAGCAGTTTATCGGGCAGAAATTCACCCCTCCACTTT. Translating gives CASSLSGRNSPLHF.

This chain connects TRBV5-4 to TRBJ1-5; D is uncertain. Trimming left V 0 bases short and J 4 bases short, with 5 bases between. Germline CDR1 is SGHNT and CDR2 is YYREEE (reference sequence). This CDR3 comprises 13 residues. In DNA form, the CDR3 reads TGTGCCAGCAGCTTGGCCGGGAATCAGCCCCAGCATTTT. Residues: CASSLAGNQPQHF. The whole variable domain, remainder taken from reference TRBV5-4 and TRBJ1-5, is ETGVTQSPTHLIKTRGQQVTLRCSSQSGHNTVSWYQQALGQGPQFIFQYYREEENGRGNFPPRFSGLQFPNYSSELNVNALELDDSALYLCASSLAGNQPQHFGDGTRLSIL.

The V call is TRBV19, the J call TRBJ1-2, with unresolved D. The V end lost 7 bases, the J end lost 8 bases, and 17 bases lay between the germline ends. The length of the CDR3 is 13 residues. Germline loops: CDR1 LNHDA, CDR2 SQIVND (reference sequence). CDR3 DNA: TGTGCCAGTACCCCTCGAAGGATCGGGGGCTACACCTTC. Amino acids: CASTPRRIGGYTF. The full variable domain, rest sourced from reference TRBV19 and TRBJ1-2, is DGGITQSPKYLFRKEGQNVTLSCEQNLNHDAMYWYRQDPGQGLRLIYYSQIVNDFQKGDIAEGYSVSREKKESFPLTVTSAQKNPTAFYLCASTPRRIGGYTFGSGTRLTVV.

The rearrangement joins TRBV10-3 to TRBJ2-1; TRBD2 aligns across 8 bases. J lost 9 bases, V lost 3 bases, and 7 bases had no gene match. The CDR3 extends over 14 amino acids. Germline CDR1 and CDR2: ENHRY and SYGVKD. CDR3 residues: CAISDVREGSEQFF. As DNA, the CDR3 is TGTGCCATCAGTGATGTTCGGGAGGGTAGTGAGCAGTTCTTC.